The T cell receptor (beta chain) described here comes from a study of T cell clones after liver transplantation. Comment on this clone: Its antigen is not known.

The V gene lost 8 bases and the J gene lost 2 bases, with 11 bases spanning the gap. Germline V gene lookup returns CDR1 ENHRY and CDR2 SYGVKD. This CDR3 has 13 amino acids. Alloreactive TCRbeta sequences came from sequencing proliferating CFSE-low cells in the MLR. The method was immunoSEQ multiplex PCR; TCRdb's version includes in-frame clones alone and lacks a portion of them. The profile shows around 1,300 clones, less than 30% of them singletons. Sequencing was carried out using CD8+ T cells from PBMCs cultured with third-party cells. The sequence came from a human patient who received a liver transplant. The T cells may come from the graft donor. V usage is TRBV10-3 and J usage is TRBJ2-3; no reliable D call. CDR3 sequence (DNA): TGTGCCATCGCGCTAGACTCCACAGATACGCAGTATTTT. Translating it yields CAIALDSTDTQYF.